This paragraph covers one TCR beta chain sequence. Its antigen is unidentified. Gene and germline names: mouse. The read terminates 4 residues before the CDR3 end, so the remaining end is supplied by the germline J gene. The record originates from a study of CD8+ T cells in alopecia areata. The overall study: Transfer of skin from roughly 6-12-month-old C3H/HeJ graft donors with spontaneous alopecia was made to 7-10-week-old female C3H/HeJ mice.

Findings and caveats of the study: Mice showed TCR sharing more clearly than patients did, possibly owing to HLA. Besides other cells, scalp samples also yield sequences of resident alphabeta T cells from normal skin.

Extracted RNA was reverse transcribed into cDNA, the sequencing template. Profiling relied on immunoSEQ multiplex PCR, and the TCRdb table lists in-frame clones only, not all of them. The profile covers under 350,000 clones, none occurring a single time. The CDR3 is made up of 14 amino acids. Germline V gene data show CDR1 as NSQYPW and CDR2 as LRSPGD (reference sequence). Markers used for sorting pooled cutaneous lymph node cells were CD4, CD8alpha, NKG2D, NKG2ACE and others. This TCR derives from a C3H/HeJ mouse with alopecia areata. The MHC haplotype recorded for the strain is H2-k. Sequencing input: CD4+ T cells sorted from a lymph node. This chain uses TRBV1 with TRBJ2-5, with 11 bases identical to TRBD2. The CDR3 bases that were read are TGCACCTGCAGGACCGGGACTGGGGGAGAC. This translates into CTCRTGTGGD. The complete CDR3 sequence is CTCRTGTGGDTQYF.